This paragraph covers one T cell receptor (beta chain) sequence. Some clones are missing from TCRdb's copy, which holds only in-frame ones; the method was immunoSEQ multiplex PCR. The sample lists 400,000 or so clones; about 90% were seen once. The sample originates from a study of blood T cell repertoires in COVID-19. Looked up from germline, CDR1 is SGDLS and CDR2 is YYNGEE. The CDR3 extends over 17 amino acids. The V end was cut by 3 bases, the J end by 0 bases, with 16 bases between. Participant reports of clinical history set cohort assignment. The sample consisted of PBMCs or T cells enriched from blood (not recorded which). This chain links TRBV9 with TRBJ1-3; a possible D gene is TRBD1 (6 bases). The clonotype originates from a man aged 18 to 29 who had recovered from COVID-19. CDR3 nucleotide sequence: TGTGCCAGCAGCGCGTCCCGGGACACAAGCTCTGGAAACACCATATATTTT. Its translation is CASSASRDTSSGNTIYF.